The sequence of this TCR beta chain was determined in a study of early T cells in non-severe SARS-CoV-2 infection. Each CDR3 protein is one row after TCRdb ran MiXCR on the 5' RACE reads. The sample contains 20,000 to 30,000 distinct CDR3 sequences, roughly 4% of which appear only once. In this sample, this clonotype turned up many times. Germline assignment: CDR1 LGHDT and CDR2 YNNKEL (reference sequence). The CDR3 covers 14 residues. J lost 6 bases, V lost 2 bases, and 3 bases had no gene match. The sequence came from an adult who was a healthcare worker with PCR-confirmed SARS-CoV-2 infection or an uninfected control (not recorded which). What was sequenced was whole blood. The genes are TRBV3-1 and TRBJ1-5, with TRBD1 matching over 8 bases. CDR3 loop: CASSQNRGSQPQHF. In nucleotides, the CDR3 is TGTGCCAGCAGCCAAAACAGGGGGTCTCAGCCCCAGCATTTT.